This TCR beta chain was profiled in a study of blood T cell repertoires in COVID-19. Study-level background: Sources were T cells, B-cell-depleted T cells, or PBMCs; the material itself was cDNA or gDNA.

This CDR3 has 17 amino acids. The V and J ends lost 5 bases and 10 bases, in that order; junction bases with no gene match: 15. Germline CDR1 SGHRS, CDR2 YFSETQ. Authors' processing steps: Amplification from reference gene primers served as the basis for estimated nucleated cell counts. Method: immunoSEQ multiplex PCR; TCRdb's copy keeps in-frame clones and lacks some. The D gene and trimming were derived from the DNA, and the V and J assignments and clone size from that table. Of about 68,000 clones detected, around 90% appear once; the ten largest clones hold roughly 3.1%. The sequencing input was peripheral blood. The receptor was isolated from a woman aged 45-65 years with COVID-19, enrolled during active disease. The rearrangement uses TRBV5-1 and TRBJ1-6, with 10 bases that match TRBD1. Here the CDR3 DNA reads TGCGCCAGCAGGAATTCTGGGACAGGGGAATTCCTCTCACCCCTCCACTTT. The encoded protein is CASRNSGTGEFLSPLHF.